The 30 T cell receptor beta chains listed next were all sequenced from one sample in a study of patients and donors after allogeneic stem cell transplantation. TCRdb re-derived calls from the RT-PCR reads in MiXCR, one entry per CDR3 protein. This table holds about 70,000 distinct CDR3 sequences, about 26% found once. Specimen: blood, either unsorted or a sorted T cell fraction (not recorded which). The receptors shown here come from a human donor who was either an allogeneic HSCT recipient or a stem cell or donor lymphocyte infusion donor (not recorded which). It is not recorded whose cells these are; they may come from a transplant donor.

This clonotype was seen a few times. J is TRBJ1-1 and V is TRBV5-1; D not resolved. Per the germline V gene, CDR1 is SGHRS and CDR2 is YFSETQ. Trimming cost V 1 base and J 3 bases, with 10 bases left between them. The CDR3 covers 14 residues. DNA of the CDR3: TGCGCCAGCAGCTTGTGGGATTCGGACACTGAAGCTTTCTTT. Translating gives CASSLWDSDTEAFF.

The V call is TRBV18, the J call TRBJ2-1, with D perhaps being TRBD1 or TRBD2 (5 bases each). Germline V gene lookup returns CDR1 KGHSH and CDR2 LQKENI. Between the trimmed V and J ends, which lost 3 bases and 0 bases, there was a span of 9 bases. The CDR3 consists of 15 residues. The CDR3 spells CASSPPGSSYNEQFF. The CDR3 nucleotides are TGTGCCAGCTCACCCCCAGGGAGCTCCTACAATGAGCAGTTCTTC.

This clonotype was observed a handful of times. CDR3 sequence reads: CASSPSLHLYQETQYF. The CDR3 DNA is TGTGCCAGCAGCCCCTCCCTACACCTGTACCAAGAGACCCAGTACTTC. The chain combines TRBV7-6 with TRBJ2-5; D unclear. CDR3 length: 16 residues. CDR1 is SGHVS, CDR2 FNYEAQ, per germline. V dropped 5 bases and J dropped 0 bases, with 16 bases sitting between them.

This clonotype was seen a handful of times. This rearrangement joins TRBV27 to TRBJ1-1; a possible D gene is TRBD1 (5 bases). This CDR3 has 15 amino acids. V lost 2 bases, J lost 6 bases, and 16 bases lay in between. The germline gives CDR1 MNHEY, CDR2 SMNVEV (reference sequence). The CDR3 coding sequence is TGTGCCAGCAGTTTAAATTCCTGGGGCTCGGCTGAAGCTTTCTTT. Amino acids: CASSLNSWGSAEAFF.

The genes are TRBV29-1 and TRBJ2-1; D might be TRBD2 (6 bases). The CDR3 totals 14 residues. CDR1 is SQVTM, CDR2 ANQGSEA, per germline. The V end was cut by 6 bases, the J end by 9 bases, with 21 bases between. CDR3: CSVGRLETTGEQFF. The DNA of the CDR3 is TGCAGCGTCGGACGACTAGAGACTACAGGTGAGCAGTTCTTC.

This clonotype came up a few times. It is likely a read error, because the conserved phenylalanine at the end of the CDR3 is missing. This chain links TRBV10-1 with TRBJ1-1; tentative D call: TRBD1 (5 bases). Germline CDR1 is WNHNN and CDR2 is SYGVQD (reference sequence). The CDR3 is 17 residues long. Trimming shortened V by 2 bases and J by 3 bases, and 19 bases separated the two germline ends. This CDR3 reads CASSEKGPGPGDTEAFL. CDR3 nucleotide sequence: TGCGCCAGCAGTGAGAAAGGACCGGGCCCGGGGGACACTGAAGCTTTCCTT.

This clonotype has just a few counts. CDR3 bases: TGCAGTGCTAACCTCCCGAGTAACTATGGCTACACCTTC. Translated: CSANLPSNYGYTF. The chain uses TRBV20-1 and TRBJ1-2; no reliable D call. V gave up 4 bases and J gave up 1 base, with 10 bases separating them. Germline V gene sequence: CDR1 DFQATT, CDR2 SNEGSKA (reference sequence). The CDR3 has 13 residues.

This clonotype was seen more than once but under ten times. The rearrangement joins TRBV10-3 to TRBJ1-1; the D gene is possibly TRBD1 (6 bases). The CDR3 length is 14 residues. The ends were cut back, 3 bases at V and 8 bases at J, with 16 bases in the middle. Germline CDR1 ENHRY, CDR2 SYGVKD. This CDR3 reads CAISDGPKGGEAFF. The CDR3 DNA is TGTGCCATCAGTGACGGGCCCAAGGGGGGGGAAGCTTTCTTT.

The sample holds many counts of this clonotype. The chain employs TRBV15 and TRBJ1-6, with no clear D. Germline values: CDR1 LNHNV, CDR2 YYDKDF (reference sequence). The CDR3 has 15 amino acids. V was pared by 2 bases and J by 7 bases, with 12 bases between. The CDR3 region has the DNA TGTGCCACCAGCAGATCCCGGCTGGACAATTCACCCCTCCACTTT. The encoded protein is CATSRSRLDNSPLHF.

The chain uses TRBV5-6 and TRBJ2-3, with TRBD2 matching over 8 bases. The V gene end was trimmed by 6 bases and the J gene end by 1 base; junction bases not matched to a gene: 10. The CDR3 covers 16 residues. Per the germline V gene, CDR1 is SGHDT and CDR2 is YYEEEE. The CDR3 sequence is CASTIVAGIGTDTQYF. In nucleotides, the CDR3 is TGTGCCAGCACCATTGTAGCGGGAATTGGCACAGATACGCAGTATTTT.

This clonotype has more than one count but fewer than ten. The chain combines TRBV3-1 with TRBJ1-4, with D unclear. In germline, CDR1 is LGHDT, CDR2 YNNKEL (reference sequence). V lost 4 bases and J 5 bases, leaving 11 bases between the germline ends. The length of the CDR3 is 14 residues. The CDR3 DNA reads TGTGCCAGCAGCCGGCGGGATAGGAATGAAAAACTGTTTTTT. It specifies CASSRRDRNEKLFF.

CDR3 nucleotides: TGTGCCAGCAGTTACTCGAACAGGGCGAACACCGGGGAGCTGTTTTTT. Translation: CASSYSNRANTGELFF. This chain uses TRBV6-5 with TRBJ2-2, with D possibly being TRBD1 (6 bases). This CDR3 region has 16 residues. The V gene's germline CDR1 is MNHEY and CDR2 SVGAGI. Trimming stripped 0 bases from V and 0 bases from J, with 8 bases between.

This clonotype was seen many times. The V and J genes are TRBV7-9 and TRBJ1-4; TRBD1 agrees at 7 bases. The CDR3 contains 14 residues. J was trimmed by 6 bases and V by 4 bases; bases with no gene match: 5. Germline V CDR1 and CDR2: SEHNR, FQNEAQ (reference sequence). The CDR3 sequence: CASSSSGTDEKLFF. CDR3 nucleotide sequence: TGTGCCAGCAGCTCATCCGGGACAGATGAAAAACTGTTTTTT.

The J gene is TRBJ1-1, the V gene TRBV18; D gene ambiguous. Trimming shortened V by 1 base and J by 7 bases, and 13 bases separated the two germline ends. This CDR3 has 14 residues. Germline V lookup: CDR1 KGHSH, CDR2 LQKENI. CDR3 in amino acids: CASSPQLNPGEAFF. The CDR3 region has the DNA TGTGCCAGCTCACCACAACTCAACCCTGGTGAAGCTTTCTTT.

The chain joins TRBV20-1 to TRBJ1-5; maybe TRBD1 (6 bases). The germline CDR1 and CDR2 sequences are DFQATT and SNEGSKA (reference sequence). The CDR3 spans 15 residues. Trimming shortened V by 0 bases and J by 7 bases, and 16 bases separated the two germline ends. CDR3 residues: CSARDRNRVGQPQHF. In DNA form, the CDR3 reads TGCAGTGCTAGAGACCGCAACAGGGTGGGCCAGCCCCAGCATTTT.

V gene TRBV27 combines with J gene TRBJ1-2; possible D gene TRBD1, 5 bases. The CDR3 consists of 14 residues. CDR1 is MNHEY, CDR2 SMNVEV, per germline (reference sequence). V lost 5 bases and J 3 bases, leaving 13 bases between the germline ends. The DNA of the CDR3 is TGTGCCAGCAGTGGGAACAGGTGGGACTATGGCTACACCTTC. It translates to CASSGNRWDYGYTF.

This clonotype was seen a handful of times. The rearrangement uses TRBV12-3 or TRBV12-4 and TRBJ2-5; tentative D call: TRBD1 (5 bases). Trimming removed 3 bases from V and 2 bases from J, with 10 bases in between. The CDR3 has 14 residues. CDR3 nucleotide sequence: TGTGCCAGCAGTTTTAGGGGCCCACAAGAGACCCAGTACTTC. This encodes CASSFRGPQETQYF.

This clonotype was seen only a few times. V and J are TRBV3-1 and TRBJ1-6; D not resolved. This CDR3 region has 15 residues. The germline V gene encodes CDR1 LGHDT and CDR2 YNNKEL (reference sequence). V was trimmed by 0 bases and J by 8 bases, leaving 11 bases between them. The CDR3 loop reads CASSQDGVGYSPLHF. The CDR3 nucleotides are TGTGCCAGCAGCCAAGATGGGGTTGGGTATTCACCCCTCCACTTT. The whole variable domain, remainder taken from reference TRBV3-1 and TRBJ1-6, is DTAVSQTPKYLVTQMGNDKSIKCEQNLGHDTMYWYKQDSKKFLKIMFSYNNKELIINETVPNRFSPKSPDKAHLNLHINSLELGDSAVYFCASSQDGVGYSPLHFGNGTRLTVT.

V usage is TRBV6-6 and J usage is TRBJ2-5, with 7 bases aligning to TRBD1. With 7 bases clipped from V and 5 bases from J, the junction kept 10 bases outside the gene matches. The CDR3 is 14 amino acids. The V gene's germline CDR1 is MNHNY and CDR2 SVGAGI (reference sequence). The CDR3 nucleotides are TGTGCCAGCACCGGACAGGTTCGTGTGGAGACCCAGTACTTC. Its translation: CASTGQVRVETQYF.

The rearrangement links TRBV5-1 to TRBJ1-4, with D tentatively TRBD1 (5 bases). V was pared by 0 bases and J by 11 bases, with 23 bases between. Germline V gene sequence: CDR1 SGHRS, CDR2 YFSETQ. CDR3 length: 17 residues. CDR3 in DNA: TGCGCCAGCAGCTTGGTGGCATCCACCGGGGACCCCGGGAAACTGTTTTTT. It translates to CASSLVASTGDPGKLFF.

This chain joins TRBV6-5 and TRBJ2-5; D not resolved. Trimming left V 0 bases short and J 3 bases short, with 5 bases between. CDR1 MNHEY and CDR2 SVGAGI come from the germline V gene. The CDR3 is made up of 13 amino acids. CDR3 amino acids: CASSYSWKETQYF. CDR3 in DNA: TGTGCCAGCAGTTACTCGTGGAAAGAGACCCAGTACTTC.

The CDR3 sequence is CATSRDSTASYEQYF. The CDR3 nucleotides read TGTGCCACCAGCAGAGATAGCACAGCCTCCTACGAGCAGTACTTC. The chain recombines TRBV15 with TRBJ2-7; no clear D. The CDR3 is made up of 15 amino acids. Germline V CDR1 and CDR2: LNHNV, YYDKDF (reference sequence). V dropped 0 bases and J dropped 0 bases, with 9 bases sitting between them.

In its sample, this clonotype was seen a few times. The chain has TRBV6-2 or TRBV6-3 and TRBJ2-1; 8 bases are a match to TRBD2. The length of the CDR3 is 15 residues. From germline, CDR1 is MNHEY and CDR2 SVGEGT. V was clipped by 6 bases and J by 1 base; unmatched bases: 5. The CDR3 here is CASSQREISYNEQFF. The CDR3 region has the DNA TGTGCCAGCAGCCAGCGGGAGATTTCCTACAATGAGCAGTTCTTC.

The chain carries TRBV4-1 and TRBJ1-5, with 7 positions matching TRBD1. Looked up from germline, CDR1 is MGHRA and CDR2 is YSYEKL. CDR3 size: 15 residues. With V trimmed by 6 bases and J by 6 bases, 11 bases remained unmatched. As DNA, the CDR3 is TGCGCCAGCAGTCCGAGGGGGCTTAGGAGTCAGCCCCAGCATTTT. Translating it yields CASSPRGLRSQPQHF.

By sample share, this clonotype is medium-sized. The chain carries TRBV20-1 and TRBJ2-7; D tentatively reads TRBD1 or TRBD2 (6 bases each). This CDR3 comprises 14 residues. Germline CDR1 and CDR2: DFQATT and SNEGSKA (reference sequence). V dropped 0 bases and J dropped 4 bases, with 13 bases sitting between them. CDR3 loop: CSARDEGGSYEQYF. As DNA, the CDR3 is TGCAGTGCTAGAGATGAGGGGGGCTCTTACGAGCAGTACTTC.

Only a few counts were recorded for this clonotype. The gene calls are TRBV18 and TRBJ1-2; D not resolved. Trimming left V 2 bases short and J 0 bases short, with 16 bases between. There are 17 residues in the CDR3. Per germline, CDR1 KGHSH and CDR2 LQKENI. CDR3 DNA: TGTGCCAGCTCACCATTTACAGCCTTTGGGGCTAACTATGGCTACACCTTC. This codes for CASSPFTAFGANYGYTF.

There are a few counts of this clonotype. This sequence joins TRBV5-1 and TRBJ2-2; 13 nucleotides agree with TRBD2. The germline gives CDR1 SGHRS, CDR2 YFSETQ. The CDR3 is 18 amino acids. V shed 2 bases and J 7 bases; nucleotides not matched to a gene: 11. The CDR3 nucleotides are TGCGCCAGCAGCTTTGTACTAGCGGGAGGGCCCAGCGGCGGGGAGCTGTTTTTT. This gives the protein CASSFVLAGGPSGGELFF.

The V call is TRBV3-1, the J call TRBJ2-2, with 10 bases aligning to TRBD1. The germline V gene has CDR1 LGHDT and CDR2 YNNKEL (reference sequence). The V segment lost 5 bases and the J segment 3 bases; nucleotides outside the gene matches: 12. The CDR3 extends over 18 amino acids. CDR3 sequence (DNA): TGTGCCAGCAGCTACCGAACGACAGGGGGCAGGTACACCGGGGAGCTGTTTTTT. This translates into CASSYRTTGGRYTGELFF.

This clonotype was counted once. The V call is TRBV7-9, the J call TRBJ2-2, with D uncertain. The V gene lost 4 bases and the J gene lost 4 bases, with 7 bases spanning the gap. This CDR3 is 13 amino acids long. Germline V gives CDR1 SEHNR, CDR2 FQNEAQ (reference sequence). The CDR3 DNA reads TGTGCCAGCAGCTCGAGCCTCACCGGGGAGCTGTTTTTT. Protein product: CASSSSLTGELFF.

As to this clonotype: This could be a read error, since a much larger clone is one nucleotide away. The rearrangement uses TRBV20-1 and TRBJ1-1; D not certain. Deletions cut 6 bases from V and 8 bases from J, with 16 bases between. This CDR3 region has 12 residues. CDR1 and CDR2 (germline): DFQATT, SNEGSKA (reference sequence). The CDR3, as DNA: TGCAGTGCACTCTACGGCGATAGAGAAGCTTTCTTT. It specifies CSALYGDREAFF.